These T cell receptor beta chains were read from a single sample in a study of cytomegalovirus exposure and HLA in healthy donors. Profiled with immunoSEQ multiplex PCR; TCRdb holds only in-frame clones, not every one. The sample lists some 130,000 clones; roughly three quarters were seen once. Sample: PBMCs. These receptors were obtained from a young man in good health and CMV-seronegative. CDR3s include the opening cysteine and the closing phenylalanine or tryptophan. The order of the fields is clone size, CDR3 length, D gene, J gene, V gene, CDR3 DNA, CDR3 protein. The D gene is left open where the match is weak. Size tells how often a clone was seen (once, few, many) or the class of an expanded clone, and some rows leave it out.

. | 19 | TRBD1 | TRBJ2-4 | TRBV5-4 | TGTGCCAGCAGCGGACCAACATACAGGGGGCTGGGAGCCAAAAACATTCAGTACTTC | CASSGPTYRGLGAKNIQYF
. | 17 | TRBD1 | TRBJ2-7 | TRBV30 | TGTGCCTGGAGTGTACGAAGGGACAGGCTTTCCTCCTACGAGCAGTACTTC | CAWSVRRDRLSSYEQYF
once | 17 | TRBD2 | TRBJ2-1 | TRBV9 | TGTGCCAGCAGCCCCCGGACTAGCGGGAAAAGCAACAATGAGCAGTTCTTC | CASSPRTSGKSNNEQFF
. | 14 | TRBD1 | TRBJ1-4 | TRBV2 | TGTGCCAGCAGTTTTACAGGGGGCAGGGAAAAACTGTTTTTT | CASSFTGGREKLFF
. | 15 | . | TRBJ1-1 | TRBV7-6 | TGTGCCAGCAGCTTAGCGCAGGGATTGAACACTGAAGCTTTCTTT | CASSLAQGLNTEAFF
. | 15 | . | TRBJ2-7 | TRBV5-1 | TGCGCCAGCAGCTTCACGGCAGGGGAAGGAACCGAGCAGTACTTC | CASSFTAGEGTEQYF
. | 15 | TRBD1 | TRBJ2-1 | TRBV6-5 | TGTGCCAGCAGGCAACAGGGGATCCCCTACAATGAGCAGTTCTTC | CASRQQGIPYNEQFF
. | 15 | . | TRBJ2-3 | TRBV6-5 | TGTGCCAGCGGCCGACAGGCAACTGGCACAGATACGCAGTATTTT | CASGRQATGTDTQYF
. | 13 | . | TRBJ1-3 | TRBV28 | TGTGCCAGCAATCGGGGTGTGAGAAACACCATATATTTT | CASNRGVRNTIYF
. | 14 | . | TRBJ1-1 | TRBV7-9 | TGTGCCAGCAGCTTAGGTGGGGGGGCAGAGCTAGCTTTCTTT | CASSLGGGAELAFF
once | 14 | TRBD2 | TRBJ2-7 | TRBV6-5 | TGTGCCAGCAGCCCTCGGCGGGAGCCGGACGAGCAGTACTTC | CASSPRREPDEQYF
. | 12 | . | TRBJ1-2 | TRBV5-5 | TGTGCCAGCAGCTTTAAGGGGCATGGCTACACCTTC | CASSFKGHGYTF
once | 17 | TRBD1 | TRBJ2-7 | TRBV5-4 | TGTGCCAGCAGCCCTGGGACAGGGGGCTATATCTCCTACGAGCAGTACTTC | CASSPGTGGYISYEQYF
. | 13 | . | TRBJ2-7 | TRBV10-3 | TGTGCCATCAGTGAGTCCGGGAGTATCGAGCAGTACTTC | CAISESGSIEQYF
few | 16 | TRBD1 | TRBJ1-2 | TRBV9 | TGTGCCAGCAGCGCTAGAAGACAGGGGGAAGTCTATGGCTACACCTTC | CASSARRQGEVYGYTF
. | 16 | TRBD2 | TRBJ2-7 | TRBV7-9 | TGTGCCAGCAGCTTTACGGCGGGGGAGAGGGCCTACGAGCAGTACTTC | CASSFTAGERAYEQYF
. | 15 | TRBD1 | TRBJ2-2 | TRBV6-1 | TGTGCCACCCGAACCGGGACAGGGGGGACCGGGGAGCTGTTTTTT | CATRTGTGGTGELFF
few | 21 | TRBD1 | TRBJ2-1 | TRBV6-4 | TGTGCCAGCAGTGACCTTATGAGGACAGGGATACTCCTGGCGTCCTACAATGAGCAGTTCTTC | CASSDLMRTGILLASYNEQFF
. | 14 | . | TRBJ2-6 | TRBV27 | TGTGCCAGCAGTTTTCGCTCTGGGGCCAACGTCCTGACTTTC | CASSFRSGANVLTF
. | 16 | . | TRBJ2-3 | TRBV10-3 | TGTGCCATCAGTGAGTCATATCGGGGAAGCACAGATACGCAGTATTTT | CAISESYRGSTDTQYF
. | 13 | . | TRBJ2-7 | TRBV30 | TGTGCCTGGAGCCGAATGGACACCCTTTTTCCGTACTTC | CAWSRMDTLFPYF
. | 15 | TRBD2 | TRBJ2-7 | TRBV10-1 | TGCGCCAGCAGTCCCGCCGGGACTAGACGCTACGAGCAGTACTTC | CASSPAGTRRYEQYF
. | 14 | TRBD2 | TRBJ2-5 | TRBV7-9 | TGTGCCAGCAGCTTAGGACTAGCTGGGGAGACCCAGTACTTC | CASSLGLAGETQYF
. | 12 | . | TRBJ2-2 | TRBV4-1 | TGCGCCAGCAGCTCAAACACCGGGGAGCTGTTTTTT | CASSSNTGELFF
. | 15 | . | TRBJ1-2 | TRBV27 | TGTGCCAGCAGTCTTTTCGGGCAGGGAAACTATGGCTACACCTTC | CASSLFGQGNYGYTF
. | 12 | . | TRBJ2-7 | TRBV7-3 | TGTGCCAGCAGTAAAATTGAGGGTGGACAGTACTTC | CASSKIEGGQYF
. | 19 | . | TRBJ1-1 | TRBV28 | TGTGCCAGCAGTGCTACTGACATGATTATGAGGGTGGAGAACACTGAAGCTTTCTTT | CASSATDMIMRVENTEAFF
. | 17 | TRBD2 | TRBJ2-7 | TRBV7-9 | TGTGCCAGCAGCGCTAGACTAGCAGCCCCCACCTCTAGTGTGCAGTACTTC | CASSARLAAPTSSVQYF
. | 18 | TRBD2 | TRBJ2-5 | TRBV9 | TGTGCCAGCAGCCCGCCCCTCGGGGTAGCGGGAGTGGGGGAGACCCAGTACTTC | CASSPPLGVAGVGETQYF
. | 15 | TRBD2 | TRBJ2-1 | TRBV25-1 | TGTGCCAGCAGTAGAAGTAGCGGGAGTGTCGATGAGCAGTTCTTC | CASSRSSGSVDEQFF
. | 12 | . | TRBJ2-7 | TRBV6-6 | TGTGCCAGCAGTTTGACTAGTTACGAGCAGTACTTC | CASSLTSYEQYF
. | 14 | TRBD1 | TRBJ1-2 | TRBV19 | TGTGCCAGTAGTACAACGGGACAGGGTTATGGCTACACCTTC | CASSTTGQGYGYTF
. | 13 | TRBD1 | TRBJ2-3 | TRBV2 | TGTGCCACCCCGGGACAGGGGACAGATACGCAGTATTTT | CATPGQGTDTQYF
. | 18 | . | TRBJ1-1 | TRBV28 | TGTGCCAGCAGTCGCCACCCTTTTCAGGGGACCCGGGCCACTGAAGCTTTCTTT | CASSRHPFQGTRATEAFF
. | 17 | TRBD1 | TRBJ1-1 | TRBV4-2 | TGTGCCAGCAGCCAAGAGTACGGGACAGGGTTAAACACTGAAGCTTTCTTT | CASSQEYGTGLNTEAFF
. | 14 | . | TRBJ1-5 | TRBV19 | TGTGCCAGTACACGGTATCCTGAGAATCAGCCCCAGCATTTT | CASTRYPENQPQHF
. | 11 | . | TRBJ1-1 | TRBV7-9 | TGTGCCAGCAGCCCAGGACAGAGAGCTTTCTTT | CASSPGQRAFF
. | 15 | . | TRBJ1-3 | TRBV6-6 | TGTGCCAGCAGTCCTCGACAGGCCGGAGGAAACACCATATATTTT | CASSPRQAGGNTIYF
. | 14 | . | TRBJ1-6 | TRBV7-3 | TGTGCCAGCAGCCCGACCGGACAAGGGGAACCCCTCCACTTT | CASSPTGQGEPLHF
. | 14 | . | TRBJ2-1 | TRBV2 | TGTGCCAGCAGTGAAATGCCGGGGGGCTATGAGCAGTTCTTC | CASSEMPGGYEQFF
few | 12 | . | TRBJ2-7 | TRBV27 | TGTGCCAGCAGTCCCCAGGGGGGTGAGCAGTACTTC | CASSPQGGEQYF
. | 16 | . | TRBJ1-2 | TRBV28 | TGTGCCAGCAGTTTAATAGGTCAGACCCGGGACTATGGCTACACCTTC | CASSLIGQTRDYGYTF